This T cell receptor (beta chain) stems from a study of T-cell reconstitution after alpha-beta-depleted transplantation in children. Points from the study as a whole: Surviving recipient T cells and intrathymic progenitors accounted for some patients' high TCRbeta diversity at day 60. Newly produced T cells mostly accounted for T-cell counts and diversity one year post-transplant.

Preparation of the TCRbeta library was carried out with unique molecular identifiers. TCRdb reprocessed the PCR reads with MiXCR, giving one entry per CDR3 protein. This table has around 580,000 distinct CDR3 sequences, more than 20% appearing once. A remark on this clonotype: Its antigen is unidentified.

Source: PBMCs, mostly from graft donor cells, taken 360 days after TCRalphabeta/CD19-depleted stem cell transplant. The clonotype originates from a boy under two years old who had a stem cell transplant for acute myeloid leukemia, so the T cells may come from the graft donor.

The CDR3 coding sequence is TGTGCCAGCAGCCCCTCGGTAGGGAGGGCCGGGGAGCTGTTTTTT. Translation gives CASSPSVGRAGELFF. V usage is TRBV7-8 and J usage is TRBJ2-2; 7 nucleotides match TRBD2. The trim removed 5 bases at V and 6 bases at J, leaving 9 bases unmatched. The germline V gene encodes CDR1 SGHVS and CDR2 FQNEAQ. CDR3 length: 15 residues. Drawing the rest from reference TRBV7-8 and TRBJ2-2, the complete variable domain is GAGVSQSPRYKVAKRGQDVALRCDPISGHVSLFWYQQALGQGPEFLTYFQNEAQLDKSGLPSDRFFAERPEGSVSTLKIQRTQQEDSAVYLCASSPSVGRAGELFFGEGSRLTVL.